Listed below are T cell receptor beta chains from one sample, sequenced in a study of cytomegalovirus exposure and HLA in healthy donors. Sequencing used immunoSEQ multiplex PCR; TCRdb keeps in-frame clones, though not all of them. The table has more than 150,000 clones, approximately 88% seen once. Sequencing was performed on PBMCs. All receptors derive from a woman aged 45 to 65 in good health and CMV-seropositive. CDR3s include the opening cysteine and the closing phenylalanine or tryptophan. Each record gives: CDR3 length, V gene, J gene, D gene, clone size, CDR3 protein, CDR3 DNA. The D gene is left open where the match is weak. The size entry is marked missing in some rows and otherwise reads once, few, many or a size class.

cdr3_length: 16
v_call: TRBV5-1
j_call: TRBJ2-6
d_call: TRBD1
clone_size: .
cdr3_aa: CASSLGTGAGANVLTF
cdr3_nt: TGCGCCAGCAGCTTGGGGACAGGGGCTGGGGCCAACGTCCTGACTTTC

cdr3_length: 14
v_call: TRBV7-8
j_call: TRBJ1-5
d_call: TRBD1
clone_size: .
cdr3_aa: CASSLSRGTGLRHF
cdr3_nt: TGTGCCAGCAGCCTTTCCCGCGGGACAGGACTACGGCATTTT

cdr3_length: 14
v_call: TRBV27
j_call: TRBJ1-4
d_call: .
clone_size: .
cdr3_aa: CASAKDSFNEKLFF
cdr3_nt: TGTGCCAGCGCTAAGGACAGTTTTAATGAAAAACTGTTTTTT

cdr3_length: 14
v_call: TRBV19
j_call: TRBJ1-4
d_call: .
clone_size: .
cdr3_aa: CASSIEGLREKLFF
cdr3_nt: TGTGCCAGTAGTATTGAGGGATTGCGGGAAAAACTGTTTTTT

cdr3_length: 15
v_call: TRBV11-2
j_call: TRBJ2-3
d_call: .
clone_size: .
cdr3_aa: CASSSGAGWTDTQYF
cdr3_nt: TGTGCCAGCAGCTCAGGGGCAGGGTGGACAGATACGCAGTATTTT

cdr3_length: 13
v_call: TRBV5-5
j_call: TRBJ2-3
d_call: TRBD1
clone_size: .
cdr3_aa: CASSLAAGGTQYF
cdr3_nt: TGTGCCAGCAGCTTGGCCGCAGGGGGAACGCAGTATTTT

cdr3_length: 14
v_call: TRBV6-1
j_call: TRBJ1-5
d_call: .
clone_size: .
cdr3_aa: CASRAPERVGPQHF
cdr3_nt: TGTGCCAGCAGAGCTCCGGAGAGGGTTGGGCCCCAGCATTTT

cdr3_length: 15
v_call: TRBV5-5
j_call: TRBJ2-3
d_call: .
clone_size: .
cdr3_aa: CASSLDRRPGDTQYF
cdr3_nt: TGTGCCAGCAGCTTGGACAGGCGACCCGGGGATACGCAGTATTTT

cdr3_length: 15
v_call: TRBV5-1
j_call: TRBJ2-7
d_call: TRBD2
clone_size: .
cdr3_aa: CASSWGTSGDYEQYF
cdr3_nt: TGCGCCAGCAGCTGGGGGACTAGCGGGGACTACGAGCAGTACTTC

cdr3_length: 16
v_call: TRBV4-3
j_call: TRBJ2-1
d_call: TRBD2
clone_size: .
cdr3_aa: CASSHRGAGGPNEQFF
cdr3_nt: TGCGCCAGCAGCCACCGCGGAGCGGGGGGCCCGAATGAGCAGTTCTTC

cdr3_length: 15
v_call: TRBV2
j_call: TRBJ2-2
d_call: .
clone_size: .
cdr3_aa: CASRKEGGDTGELFF
cdr3_nt: TGTGCCAGCAGAAAGGAGGGAGGAGACACCGGGGAGCTGTTTTTT

cdr3_length: 14
v_call: TRBV19
j_call: TRBJ2-7
d_call: .
clone_size: .
cdr3_aa: CASSIRAASYEQYF
cdr3_nt: TGTGCCAGTAGTATACGAGCGGCTTCCTACGAGCAGTACTTC

cdr3_length: 16
v_call: TRBV5-6
j_call: TRBJ2-7
d_call: TRBD1
clone_size: .
cdr3_aa: CASSAPVVGQPYEQYF
cdr3_nt: TGTGCCAGCAGCGCCCCAGTCGTGGGACAGCCCTACGAGCAGTACTTC

cdr3_length: 16
v_call: TRBV10-1
j_call: TRBJ2-1
d_call: TRBD2
clone_size: .
cdr3_aa: CASSESEAGGEDEQFF
cdr3_nt: TGCGCCAGCAGTGAGTCGGAAGCGGGGGGCGAGGATGAGCAGTTCTTC

cdr3_length: 13
v_call: TRBV30
j_call: TRBJ1-1
d_call: .
clone_size: .
cdr3_aa: CAWSKHMNTEAFF
cdr3_nt: TGTGCCTGGAGTAAACACATGAACACTGAAGCTTTCTTT

cdr3_length: 15
v_call: TRBV5-5
j_call: TRBJ2-3
d_call: .
clone_size: .
cdr3_aa: CASSLEAGNTDTQYF
cdr3_nt: TGTGCCAGCAGCTTGGAGGCGGGAAACACAGATACGCAGTATTTT

cdr3_length: 16
v_call: TRBV2
j_call: TRBJ2-2
d_call: .
clone_size: .
cdr3_aa: CASSDRGQVLGGELFF
cdr3_nt: TGTGCCAGCAGTGATCGGGGACAAGTCCTCGGCGGGGAGCTGTTTTTT

cdr3_length: 11
v_call: TRBV5-1
j_call: TRBJ1-1
d_call: .
clone_size: .
cdr3_aa: CASSRDTEAFF
cdr3_nt: TGCGCCAGCAGCCGGGACACTGAAGCTTTCTTT

cdr3_length: 17
v_call: TRBV5-1
j_call: TRBJ2-6
d_call: TRBD1
clone_size: .
cdr3_aa: CASSLAQGASGANVLTF
cdr3_nt: TGCGCCAGCAGCTTGGCTCAGGGGGCTTCTGGGGCCAACGTCCTGACTTTC

cdr3_length: 15
v_call: TRBV6-1
j_call: TRBJ2-7
d_call: TRBD1
clone_size: .
cdr3_aa: CASSPRRGLSYEQYF
cdr3_nt: TGTGCCAGCAGTCCCCGAAGGGGGCTGTCCTACGAGCAGTACTTC

cdr3_length: 13
v_call: TRBV6-4
j_call: TRBJ1-1
d_call: .
clone_size: few
cdr3_aa: CASSEGVNTEAFF
cdr3_nt: TGTGCCAGCAGTGAAGGGGTGAACACTGAAGCTTTCTTT

cdr3_length: 13
v_call: TRBV18
j_call: TRBJ2-5
d_call: .
clone_size: .
cdr3_aa: CASSPLAGETQYF
cdr3_nt: TGTGCCAGCTCACCACTTGCGGGGGAGACCCAGTACTTC

cdr3_length: 14
v_call: TRBV7-9
j_call: TRBJ2-7
d_call: TRBD1
clone_size: .
cdr3_aa: CASSSIDRAYEQYF
cdr3_nt: TGTGCCAGCAGCTCAATCGACAGGGCCTACGAGCAGTACTTC

cdr3_length: 14
v_call: TRBV7-8
j_call: TRBJ2-2
d_call: .
clone_size: .
cdr3_aa: CASSPSYSTGELFF
cdr3_nt: TGTGCCAGCAGCCCCTCGTATAGCACCGGGGAGCTGTTTTTT

cdr3_length: 15
v_call: TRBV19
j_call: TRBJ2-5
d_call: .
clone_size: .
cdr3_aa: CASSIGQPGGETQYF
cdr3_nt: TGTGCCAGTAGTATCGGACAGCCAGGGGGGGAGACCCAGTACTTC

cdr3_length: 15
v_call: TRBV5-1
j_call: TRBJ2-2
d_call: TRBD1
clone_size: .
cdr3_aa: CASIPGQTNTGELFF
cdr3_nt: TGCGCCAGCATACCGGGACAGACGAACACCGGGGAGCTGTTTTTT

cdr3_length: 16
v_call: TRBV5-1
j_call: TRBJ2-7
d_call: .
clone_size: .
cdr3_aa: CASSSDPGARPGEQYF
cdr3_nt: TGCGCCAGCAGCTCGGACCCGGGAGCCCGCCCTGGCGAGCAGTACTTC

cdr3_length: 13
v_call: TRBV12-5
j_call: TRBJ2-3
d_call: .
clone_size: .
cdr3_aa: CASGLVGADTQYF
cdr3_nt: TGTGCTAGTGGTTTGGTAGGGGCAGATACGCAGTATTTT

cdr3_length: 14
v_call: TRBV27
j_call: TRBJ2-7
d_call: .
clone_size: .
cdr3_aa: CASSFGTNSYEQYF
cdr3_nt: TGTGCCAGCAGTTTCGGGACAAACTCCTACGAGCAGTACTTC

cdr3_length: 20
v_call: TRBV4-1
j_call: TRBJ2-7
d_call: TRBD2
clone_size: .
cdr3_aa: CASSQSIHGLAGASSYEQYF
cdr3_nt: TGCGCCAGCAGCCAAAGCATTCACGGACTAGCGGGGGCGAGCTCCTACGAGCAGTACTTC

cdr3_length: 15
v_call: TRBV7-9
j_call: TRBJ1-2
d_call: TRBD1
clone_size: .
cdr3_aa: CASTPRAKGASGYTF
cdr3_nt: TGTGCCAGCACCCCGAGGGCCAAGGGGGCAAGCGGCTACACCTTC

cdr3_length: 13
v_call: TRBV4-1
j_call: TRBJ2-7
d_call: .
clone_size: .
cdr3_aa: CASSQDRGYEQYF
cdr3_nt: TGTGCCAGCAGCCAAGATAGGGGCTACGAGCAGTACTTC

cdr3_length: 14
v_call: TRBV19
j_call: TRBJ2-1
d_call: TRBD2
clone_size: .
cdr3_aa: CASSIDLFGGYQFF
cdr3_nt: TGTGCCAGTAGTATAGATCTATTCGGGGGGTATCAGTTCTTC

cdr3_length: 13
v_call: TRBV4-2
j_call: TRBJ2-7
d_call: TRBD1
clone_size: .
cdr3_aa: CASSYGTVYEQYF
cdr3_nt: TGTGCCAGCAGCTATGGGACAGTCTACGAGCAGTACTTC

cdr3_length: 16
v_call: TRBV29-1
j_call: TRBJ2-3
d_call: TRBD2
clone_size: .
cdr3_aa: CSVFRGGRTSTDTQYF
cdr3_nt: TGCAGCGTGTTTCGGGGGGGGAGAACTAGCACAGATACGCAGTATTTT

cdr3_length: 13
v_call: TRBV7-2
j_call: TRBJ2-5
d_call: .
clone_size: .
cdr3_aa: CASSPGSVKTQYF
cdr3_nt: TGTGCCAGCAGCCCCGGGTCGGTAAAGACCCAGTACTTC

cdr3_length: 15
v_call: TRBV21-1
j_call: TRBJ2-3
d_call: .
clone_size: .
cdr3_aa: CASRMTGKGTDTQYF
cdr3_nt: TGTGCCAGCCGGATGACAGGGAAGGGCACAGATACGCAGTATTTT

cdr3_length: 15
v_call: TRBV23-1
j_call: TRBJ1-2
d_call: .
clone_size: .
cdr3_aa: CASSQPGYVIYGYTF
cdr3_nt: TGCGCCAGCAGTCAACCAGGGTATGTTATCTATGGCTACACCTTC

cdr3_length: 13
v_call: TRBV27
j_call: TRBJ1-2
d_call: .
clone_size: .
cdr3_aa: CASSLSVNYGYTF
cdr3_nt: TGTGCCAGCAGTTTATCCGTTAACTATGGCTACACCTTC

cdr3_length: 15
v_call: TRBV29-1
j_call: TRBJ2-3
d_call: .
clone_size: .
cdr3_aa: CSVEYGSSSTDTQYF
cdr3_nt: TGCAGCGTTGAATATGGCTCGTCTAGCACAGATACGCAGTATTTT

cdr3_length: 13
v_call: TRBV28
j_call: TRBJ2-5
d_call: TRBD2
clone_size: .
cdr3_aa: CASRGSGEETQYF
cdr3_nt: TGTGCCAGCAGGGGTAGCGGGGAAGAGACCCAGTACTTC

cdr3_length: 15
v_call: TRBV5-4
j_call: TRBJ2-2
d_call: TRBD2
clone_size: .
cdr3_aa: CASSLDGGGAGELFF
cdr3_nt: TGTGCCAGCAGCTTGGATGGGGGAGGGGCCGGGGAGCTGTTTTTT

cdr3_length: 17
v_call: TRBV7-9
j_call: TRBJ2-1
d_call: TRBD2
clone_size: .
cdr3_aa: CSSSHPLGGGDYNEQFF
cdr3_nt: TGTTCCAGCAGCCACCCCCTCGGCGGGGGGGATTACAATGAGCAGTTCTTC

cdr3_length: 14
v_call: TRBV5-1
j_call: TRBJ2-7
d_call: .
clone_size: .
cdr3_aa: CASSLSPGSYEQYF
cdr3_nt: TGCGCCAGCAGCTTGTCCCCAGGCTCCTACGAGCAGTACTTC

cdr3_length: 16
v_call: TRBV4-1
j_call: TRBJ2-1
d_call: TRBD2
clone_size: .
cdr3_aa: CASSLTTSGGYNEQFF
cdr3_nt: TGCGCCAGCAGCCTCACGACTAGCGGGGGTTACAATGAGCAGTTCTTC

cdr3_length: 15
v_call: TRBV6-5
j_call: TRBJ1-1
d_call: TRBD1
clone_size: .
cdr3_aa: CASSLTGQGYTEAFF
cdr3_nt: TGTGCCAGCAGTCTTACCGGACAGGGGTACACTGAAGCTTTCTTT

cdr3_length: 15
v_call: TRBV6-5
j_call: TRBJ2-2
d_call: .
clone_size: .
cdr3_aa: CASSYGGPNTGELFF
cdr3_nt: TGTGCCAGCAGTTACGGCGGGCCCAACACCGGGGAGCTGTTTTTT

cdr3_length: 15
v_call: TRBV6-5
j_call: TRBJ2-7
d_call: .
clone_size: .
cdr3_aa: CASTSRGLNSYEQYF
cdr3_nt: TGTGCCAGCACCTCTAGGGGTCTGAACTCCTACGAGCAGTACTTC

cdr3_length: 14
v_call: TRBV7-9
j_call: TRBJ1-1
d_call: TRBD1
clone_size: .
cdr3_aa: CASSRGQGADGAFF
cdr3_nt: TGTGCCAGCAGCCGAGGACAGGGGGCCGATGGAGCTTTCTTT

cdr3_length: 18
v_call: TRBV6-1
j_call: TRBJ2-3
d_call: TRBD2
clone_size: .
cdr3_aa: CASSEARGSGSATDTQYF
cdr3_nt: TGTGCCAGCAGTGAGGCCCGCGGGAGCGGGAGTGCCACAGATACGCAGTATTTT